This T cell receptor beta chain was recorded in a study of T cells in localized non-small cell lung cancer. Here immunoSEQ multiplex PCR was the method, and the copy in TCRdb shows in-frame clones only, minus some. The sample holds more than 30,000 clones, approximately 72% seen once. The CDR3 covers 14 residues. V was cut by 9 bases and J by 3 bases, with 12 bases left in between. In germline, CDR1 is LGHNT, CDR2 FRNRAP. Sequenced material: peripheral blood, taken before any cancer treatment. The sequence derives from a male donor older than 55 with stage II squamous cell lung carcinoma. The chain joins TRBV12-5 to TRBJ1-6; the D is unclear. CDR3 bases: TGTGCTAGCTCTGCGGCGGGCTATAATTCACCCCTCCACTTT. Translated, it gives CASSAAGYNSPLHF.